Described below is a single T cell receptor beta chain sequence and its context. For the second PCR, which ran for roughly 7 to 11 cycles, a sample-barcoded 5' primer and a J-beta primer mix were used. Each CDR3 protein gets one entry after TCRdb re-called the 5' RACE reads with MiXCR. The sample contains approximately 800,000 distinct CDR3 sequences, approximately 53% of which appear only once. The sample is drawn from a study of blood T cells in healthy people across ages. The length of the CDR3 is 17 residues. The J segment lost 7 bases and the V segment lost 6 bases, leaving 15 bases of the junction unmatched. Germline lookup yields CDR1 MDHEN and CDR2 SYDVKM.

The rearrangement joins TRBV28 to TRBJ1-6; TRBD1 matches at 7 bases. The TCR sequence derives from a man aged 35 to 55 in good health. The specimen sequenced was blood. The CDR3: CASRVPVFGTDNSPLHF. The CDR3 region has the DNA TGTGCCAGCAGAGTACCGGTTTTTGGGACAGACAATTCACCCCTCCACTTT.